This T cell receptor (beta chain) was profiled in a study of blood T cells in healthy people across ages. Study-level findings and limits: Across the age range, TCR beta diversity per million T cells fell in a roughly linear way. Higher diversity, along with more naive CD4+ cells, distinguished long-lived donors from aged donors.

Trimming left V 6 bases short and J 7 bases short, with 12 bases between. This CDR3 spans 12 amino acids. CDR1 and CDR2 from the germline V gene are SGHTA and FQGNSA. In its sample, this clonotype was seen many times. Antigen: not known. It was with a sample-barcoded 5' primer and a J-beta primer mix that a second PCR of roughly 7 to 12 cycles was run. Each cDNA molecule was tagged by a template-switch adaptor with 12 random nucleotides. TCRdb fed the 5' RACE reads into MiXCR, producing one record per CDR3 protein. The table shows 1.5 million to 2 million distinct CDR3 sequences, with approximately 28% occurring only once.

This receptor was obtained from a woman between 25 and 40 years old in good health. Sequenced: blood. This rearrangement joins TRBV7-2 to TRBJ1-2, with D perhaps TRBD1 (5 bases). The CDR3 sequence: CASSLPGPGYTF. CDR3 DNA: TGTGCCAGCAGTCTTCCAGGGCCTGGCTACACCTTC.